A single TCR beta chain is shown here with its context. Its antigen is not yet known. One base away there is no much larger clone; base qualities are not given. The data derive from a study of blood T cell repertoires in COVID-19 (dated by TCRdb to 2020 to 2021). General notes on the study: The collaborator samples originated in the United States, Italy and Spain and spanned the acute and convalescent phases of COVID-19. The material from the prospective study consisted of cDNA or gDNA derived from T cells, B-cell-depleted T cells, or PBMCs. The dataset comprised deeply sampled blood TCRbeta repertoires from subjects exposed to, actively infected with, or recovered from COVID-19. A freely available public database, intended as a resource for researchers studying the immune response to SARS-CoV-2, is where the repertoires were released. Samples were obtained from the ongoing ImmuneRACE study (first 160 participants) and from approximately 1,200 subjects provided by 6 global collaborators. Nearly every sample came with metadata listing a de-identified subject ID, COVID-19 status, age in years and sex. Where HLA class I and class II types were available, the types were taken from metadata supplied by the sample provider, not from assay-based typing.

Participants in the prospective study were enrolled through a virtual design, were aged roughly 18 to 100 years, and lived in approximately 24 United States geographic areas. To assign participants to cohorts, the prospective study relied on clinical history that participants themselves reported in a screening survey and a study questionnaire. Recovered participants in ImmuneRACE Cohort 3 were defined by two consecutive negative NP/OP PCR tests, clearance by a healthcare professional, or resolution of symptoms. In the prospective study, mobile phlebotomists collected whole blood, serum and a nasopharyngeal or oropharyngeal swab from each participant. Participants in the prospective study had the option to provide additional blood draws and questionnaires over a roughly 2-month period. Before DNA extraction, blood samples from the prospective study were shipped at room temperature or frozen. TCRbeta CDR3 regions were amplified from genomic DNA by means of the immunoSEQ Assay, a bias-controlled multiplex PCR. On the study's bioinformatics: Nucleated cell counts per sample were estimated from amplification of reference gene primers within the assay. To quantify the absolute abundance of each unique TCRbeta CDR3 rearrangement, sequence reads were collapsed and filtered. Productive Simpson clonality was computed per sample as the square root of Simpson's diversity index over productive rearrangements. TCRdb limited this immuneACCESS table to in-frame rearrangements with V and J called. A share of clones is missing; checked studies link under half to unresolved V genes, and the rest is unexplained. V, J and clone size were drawn from that table, and D and trimming were deduced from the DNA. Here the sample has around 200,000 clones; about 88% occur a single time. The biggest ten clones account for roughly 2.5% of the sample.

What the authors observed across the whole study: How much clinical and demographic metadata was included differed by source and by participant, and the metadata was provided uncurated.

The CDR3 has 13 amino acids, counting the end cysteine and phenylalanine. Only CDR3 DNA is held: 39 bases, read in frame from base 1. CDR1 MNHEY and CDR2 SVGAGI are derived from the germline V gene. After removal of 6 bases from V and 7 bases from J, the junction retains 4 bases not matched to a gene. The receptor was isolated from a woman aged 30 to 39 who had recovered from COVID-19. The sequenced sample consisted of PBMCs or T cells enriched from blood (not recorded which). The chain couples TRBV6-5 to TRBJ1-4, and TRBD1 matches 8 of the central bases. For the CDR3, the sequence is CASSPGTGEKLFF. The nucleotides read TGTGCCAGCAGCCCCGGGACAGGTGAAAAACTGTTTTTT.